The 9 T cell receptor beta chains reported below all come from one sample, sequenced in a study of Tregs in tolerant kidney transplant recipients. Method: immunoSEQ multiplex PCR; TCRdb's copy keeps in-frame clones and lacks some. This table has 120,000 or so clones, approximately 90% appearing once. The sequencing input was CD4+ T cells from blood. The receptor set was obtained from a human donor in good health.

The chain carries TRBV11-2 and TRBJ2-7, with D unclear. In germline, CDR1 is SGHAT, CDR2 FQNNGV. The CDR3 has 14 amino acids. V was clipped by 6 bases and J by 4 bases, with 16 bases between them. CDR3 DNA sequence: TGTGCCAGCAGACTGTCGGGCCGCCGTTACGAGCAGTACTTC. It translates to CASRLSGRRYEQYF.

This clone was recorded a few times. The CDR3 region is CASSVTLSGQPQHF. As DNA, the CDR3 is TGCGCCAGCAGTGTGACCCTGAGCGGTCAGCCCCAGCATTTT. The V and J genes are TRBV10-2 and TRBJ1-5; D unresolved. Germline V lookup: CDR1 WSHSY, CDR2 SAAADI. The V gene lost 4 bases and the J gene lost 6 bases, with 13 bases spanning the gap. There are 14 residues in the CDR3.

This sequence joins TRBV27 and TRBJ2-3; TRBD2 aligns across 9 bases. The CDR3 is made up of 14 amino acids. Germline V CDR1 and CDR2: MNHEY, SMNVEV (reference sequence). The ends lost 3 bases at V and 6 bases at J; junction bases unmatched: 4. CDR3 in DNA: TGTGCCAGCAGTTTTCGACTAGCGGAGGATACGCAGTATTTT. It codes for CASSFRLAEDTQYF.

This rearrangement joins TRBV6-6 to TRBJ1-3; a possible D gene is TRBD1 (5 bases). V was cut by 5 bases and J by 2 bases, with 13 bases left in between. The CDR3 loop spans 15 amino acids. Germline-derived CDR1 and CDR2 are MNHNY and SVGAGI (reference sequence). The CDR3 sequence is CASSRDALTGNTIYF. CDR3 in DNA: TGTGCCAGCAGTAGGGACGCCTTAACTGGAAACACCATATATTTT.

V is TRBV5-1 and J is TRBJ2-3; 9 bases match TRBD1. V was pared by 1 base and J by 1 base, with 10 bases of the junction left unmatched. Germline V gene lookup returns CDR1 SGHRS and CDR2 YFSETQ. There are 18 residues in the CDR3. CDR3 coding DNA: TGCGCCAGCAGCTTGATGTCACGGACAGGGGTGGGCACAGATACGCAGTATTTT. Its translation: CASSLMSRTGVGTDTQYF.

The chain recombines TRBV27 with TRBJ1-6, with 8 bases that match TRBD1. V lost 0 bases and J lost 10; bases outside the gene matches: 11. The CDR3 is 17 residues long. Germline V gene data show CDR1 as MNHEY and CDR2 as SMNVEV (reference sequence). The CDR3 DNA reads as TGTGCCAGCAGTTTATCTACCCCCAGGGGGCTGAGGTCACCCCTCCACTTT. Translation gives CASSLSTPRGLRSPLHF.

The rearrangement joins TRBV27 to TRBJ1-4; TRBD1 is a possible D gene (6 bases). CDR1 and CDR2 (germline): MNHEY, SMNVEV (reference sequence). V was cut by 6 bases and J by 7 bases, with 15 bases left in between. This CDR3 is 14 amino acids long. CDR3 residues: CASRGAGELEKLFF. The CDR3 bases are TGTGCCAGCAGGGGGGCAGGGGAACTTGAAAAACTGTTTTTT.

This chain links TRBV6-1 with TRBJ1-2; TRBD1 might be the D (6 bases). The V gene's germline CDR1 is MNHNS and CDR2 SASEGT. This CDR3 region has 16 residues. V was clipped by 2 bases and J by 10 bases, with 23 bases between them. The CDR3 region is CASSELSTGRPSTYTF. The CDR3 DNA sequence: TGTGCCAGCAGTGAATTATCTACAGGGAGACCTTCCACCTACACCTTC.

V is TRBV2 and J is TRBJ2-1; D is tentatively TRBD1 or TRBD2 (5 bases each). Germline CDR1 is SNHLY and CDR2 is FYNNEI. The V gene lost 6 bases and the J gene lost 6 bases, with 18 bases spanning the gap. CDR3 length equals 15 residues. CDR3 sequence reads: CASSPTRGAGNEQFF. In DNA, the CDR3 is TGTGCCAGCAGCCCTACTAGAGGGGCTGGCAATGAGCAGTTCTTC.